This T cell receptor beta chain was sequenced in a study of graft-versus-host responses after intestinal transplantation (dated by TCRdb to the early 2020s). With regard to the full study: The transplants that recipients received were multivisceral, liver-intestinal, or isolated intestinal. Every recipient was given anti-thymocyte globulin induction, followed by about 3 years of maintenance tacrolimus and steroids. Bulk TCR-beta CDR3 sequencing was used to track graft-versus-host and host-versus-graft alloreactive T cell clones in the graft, circulation and bone marrow after intestinal transplantation. To identify alloreactive clones, pre-transplant mixed lymphocyte reaction products were sequenced and then compared with unstimulated pre-transplant donor and recipient T cells. Of the approximately 25 intestinal transplant recipients enrolled in the cohort, one of whom was a retransplant, a few patients without pretransplant specimens were excluded. A peak of at least 4% donor T cells among recipient peripheral blood mononuclear cells was the definition used for donor T cell macrochimerism. Rather than going through the commercial service, samples from three later patients were sequenced in-house on an Illumina MiSeq and processed with MiXCR. What the study reported, not specific to this receptor: The relatively low number and heterogeneity of intestinal transplant patients limited the conclusions. GvH clones were detected in recipient bone marrow, and some of these GvH clones were observed earlier in ileal mucosa or blood, consistent with an intestinal mucosal origin. In patients with donor T cell macrochimerism, the allografts had high GvH to HvG T cell clonal ratios. Early after transplant, peak levels of circulating GvH clones were found to be associated with declines in HvG clones.

Spanning cysteine to phenylalanine, the CDR3 consists of 16 amino acids. Only the CDR3 DNA stays, 48 bases, in frame from base 1. V lost 4 bases and J lost 7 bases, and the count of bases not matched to a germline gene is 10. The germline V gene encodes CDR1 MGHRA and CDR2 YSYEKL. The library was obtained by the immunoSEQ multiplex PCR assay. For most patients, genomic DNA was isolated with the Qiagen DNeasy Blood and Tissue Kit and sent frozen to Adaptive Biotechnologies for TCR sequencing. For most patients, high-throughput TCR-beta CDR3 sequencing of genomic DNA was performed by Adaptive Biotechnologies. From the authors' description of their analysis: Adaptive's ImmunoSEQ software was the source of the TCR sequencing data for fewer than 20 patients, while a few other patients were processed with MiXCR and VDJtools. CD4 versus CD8 sorting errors were corrected by removing sequences found in both subsets at a frequency ratio below 5:1. CDR3 nucleotide sequences shared between donor and recipient were removed because their origin could not be assigned. To be classed as alloreactive, a clone needed at least 2-fold expansion over unstimulated cells and a minimum CFSE-low frequency of 0.002% (template counts) or 0.001% (read counts). Mappable clones were those detected in sequenced pre-transplant spleen, lymph node, or MLR CFSE-low populations of the donor or recipient. Cumulative frequency of alloreactive clones was calculated as a percentage of all sequences weighted by copy number. Sourced from immuneACCESS, this table was stored by TCRdb with only in-frame sequences that have V and J called. A share of the clones is absent; for the studies checked, an unresolved V gene accounts for under half, and the remainder has no known explanation. V and J calls and clone size are given by that table; D and trimming were obtained from the DNA. A total of more than 85,000 clones appear in this sample, roughly 91% of them only once. The ten most abundant clones make up 1.5% to 2.5% of the sample.

Regarding this clone: The antigen it binds to is not known. Base qualities are not recorded, but no much larger clone differs from it by a single base.

The sample's time point label, in plain terms: cells obtained before transplantation from donor or recipient. CD3+CD4+ and CD3+CD8+ populations were FACS-sorted from unstimulated pre-transplant donor and recipient cells taken from spleen or lymph nodes. Rearrangement joined TRBV4-1 to TRBJ1-2, and TRBD1 aligns with 12 junction nucleotides. The material sequenced was unstimulated CD8+ T cells sorted from spleen or lymph node cells, taken before intestinal transplant. This sequence was found in a human donor who received an intestinal transplant. The CDR3 is CASSPEAGQGAIGYTF. The sequence in DNA is TGCGCCAGCAGCCCAGAAGCGGGACAGGGGGCAATTGGCTACACCTTC.